This section outlines one TCR beta chain sequence together with its context. This clone was counted once. Its cognate antigen has yet to be identified. No much larger clone exists at a distance of one base, and base qualities are not known. This record belongs to a study of control samples from healthy donors and cancer patients (dated by TCRdb to the early 2020s). Library creation used the immunoSEQ multiplex PCR assay. TCRdb retrieved this table from immuneACCESS and kept in-frame rearrangements only. Not all clones are present; in checked studies, unresolved V genes account for under half, and no reason is known for the remainder. The sample includes roughly 90,000 clones, with 82% observed a single time. The top ten clonotypes cover around 10% of the sample. The junction carries 11 bases between V and J, which are trimmed by 2 bases and 4 bases respectively. The CDR3 starts with the cysteine, ends with the phenylalanine, and has 14 residues. Only the CDR3 DNA is retained, 42 bases long and in frame from the first base. Sequences SEHNR (CDR1) and FQNEAQ (CDR2) are obtained from the germline V gene (reference sequence).

Here the chain combines TRBV7-9 and TRBJ1-1; too little of a D gene remains to name it. This sequence originates from an older woman in good health. The specimen sequenced was blood. The CDR3 reads as follows: CASSLILESTEAFF. Here is the DNA: TGTGCCAGCAGCTTAATATTGGAAAGCACTGAAGCTTTCTTT. With all but the CDR3 taken from the reference TRBV7-9 and TRBJ1-1 genes, the full variable domain is: DTGVSQNPRHKITKRGQNVTFRCDPISEHNRLYWYRQTLGQGPEFLTYFQNEAQLEKSRLLSDRFSAERPKGSFSTLEIQRTEQGDSAMYLCASSLILESTEAFFGQGTRLTVV.